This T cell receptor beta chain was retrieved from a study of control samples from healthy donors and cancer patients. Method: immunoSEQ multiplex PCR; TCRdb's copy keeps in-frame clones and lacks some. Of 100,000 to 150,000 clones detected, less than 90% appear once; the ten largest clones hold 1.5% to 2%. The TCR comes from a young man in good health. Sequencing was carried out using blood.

The CDR3 bases are TGTGCCAGCAGCGTAGGACGATATAATGAAAAACTGTTTTTT. It encodes CASSVGRYNEKLFF. J is TRBJ1-4 and V is TRBV9, with D hard to call. Trimming removed 0 bases at V and 4 bases at J, with 7 bases between. This CDR3 has 14 residues. Germline lookup yields CDR1 SGDLS and CDR2 YYNGEE.